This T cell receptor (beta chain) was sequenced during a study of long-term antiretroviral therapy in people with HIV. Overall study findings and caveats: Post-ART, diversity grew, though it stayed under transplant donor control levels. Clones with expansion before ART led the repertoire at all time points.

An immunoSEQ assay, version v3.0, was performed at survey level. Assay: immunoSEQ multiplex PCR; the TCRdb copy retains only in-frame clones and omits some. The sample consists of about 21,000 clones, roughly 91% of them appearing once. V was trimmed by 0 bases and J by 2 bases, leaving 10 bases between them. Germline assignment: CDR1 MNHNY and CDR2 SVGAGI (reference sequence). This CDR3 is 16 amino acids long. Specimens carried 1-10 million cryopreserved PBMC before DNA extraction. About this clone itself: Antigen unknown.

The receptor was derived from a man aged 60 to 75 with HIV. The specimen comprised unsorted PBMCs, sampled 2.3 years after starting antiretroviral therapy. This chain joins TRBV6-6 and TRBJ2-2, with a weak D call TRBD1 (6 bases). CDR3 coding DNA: TGTGCCAGCAGTTACTCCTGGACAGCAAACACCGGGGAGCTGTTTTTT. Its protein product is CASSYSWTANTGELFF.